This TCR beta chain appears in the sequencing data of a study of shared clonotypes between healthy human individuals (dated by TCRdb to the early 2020s). About the investigation overall: A couple of women and a few men aged 18 to 49 years were included in the cohort. For each donor, CD4 naive and CD4 memory were each given three plates, CD8 naive was given two plates, and CD8 memory was given one plate. Blood TCR repertoires of a handful of healthy adults were deeply sequenced to estimate repertoire size and the extent of clonotype sharing between individuals. To increase sequencing depth and limit assay-specific biases, different laboratories used diverse techniques to prepare libraries and sequence TCR repertoires. Per donor, leukapheresis produced somewhere between about 0.8 and 9.5 billion PBMCs. On the study overall, not on this receptor specifically: Compared with non-shared clonotypes, the clonotypes found in all four sorted-subset donors had higher generation probabilities. Based on pairwise subsampling, the degree of clonotype sharing among donors was expected to be affected by sequencing depth. Sampling was restricted to blood, and TCR repertoires in tissues likely differ from the TCR repertoires found in blood. Because the study included only a small number of donors, the genetic and exposure-history diversity represented was limited. Incomplete sequencing was indicated by rarefaction of sorted-subset datasets, despite the large sequencing depth. Estimated clonotype richness was generally larger for naive than for memory subsets. Approximately 5% of naive CD4, roughly 3.5% of naive CD8, approximately 2% of memory CD4, and less than 0.45% of memory CD8 clonotypes were shared across a handful of donors.

As encoded in the germline V gene, CDR1 is SGHAT while CDR2 is FQNNGV. Between the V and J ends, shortened by 5 bases and 1 base respectively, the junction contains 1 base. The CDR3, cysteine through phenylalanine, is 11 amino acids long. Of all the DNA, just the CDR3 is kept, 33 bases in frame from base 1. In the case of this clone: Its antigen is unknown. The record has no base qualities; no much larger clone is one base away. The sample holds other DNA sequences that translate to the same CDR3.

Healthy HIV-negative adults with no recently reported acute infections or vaccinations were included as donors. Every donor was a Caucasian adult residing in Nashville, Tennessee, USA. CD4+ T cells were enriched by magnetic negative selection, after which naive cells were positively selected on CD45RA and the negative fraction was taken as the memory subset. After blood collection by leukapheresis, PBMCs were isolated using Ficoll-Histopaque density gradient centrifugation and then cryopreserved in the vapor phase of liquid nitrogen. Analytical flow cytometry was used to check the purity and quantity of each magnetically sorted T cell population. Each sorted fraction had its genomic DNA isolated and then quantified by UV absorbance on a Nanodrop 2000c. Using the deep immunoSEQ assay, multiplex PCR amplified TCR CDR3 regions from genomic DNA. For each cell subset, the extracted genomic DNA was distributed evenly across all wells of several immunoSEQ 96-well plates, and each plate served as one replicate. For sorted subsets, about 210 ng of genomic DNA, equivalent to about 30,000 T cell genomes, went into each replicate PCR. The purified libraries were quantified using a Qubit 3.0 fluorometer, sized with a Bioanalyzer 2100, and then quantified again using the KAPA Library Quantification kit. Each immunoSEQ 96-well plate was sequenced on its own single-read 150-cycle Illumina NextSeq 550 flow cell. Under the source paper's analysis protocol: Because the immunoSEQ output held only junctional sequences and lacked quality scores, the filtering could not match the filtering applied to full-length reads. Sequences were annotated with PyIR, a Python wrapper for IgBLAST v1.9, and V/J genes and CDR3 were assigned using IMGT germline references. Reads with weak V/J assignments (E-value above 1e-6), missing CDR3, stop codons, out-of-frame junctions, or ambiguous translated residues were removed. V3J clonotypes were defined as sequences sharing an identical inferred V gene, J gene, and CDR3 amino acid sequence. Percentage overlap between repertoires was computed as shared unique clonotypes divided by the size of the smaller repertoire. RTK rarefaction, the Chao1 estimator, and Recon v2.1 estimates of unobserved clonotypes were used to assess repertoire richness. Generation probabilities were computed with OLGA for all TCRbeta clonotypes obtained by the gDNA method from a handful of donors. TCRdb's version of the immuneACCESS table is confined to in-frame rearrangements and falls short of the full clone set. An unresolved V gene accounts for under half of the shortfall where checked; the remainder is of unknown origin. The D gene and trimming were derived from the DNA, and the V and J assignments and clone size from that table. Counted in this sample were over 1.4 million clones; roughly 96% of them appeared once. The leading ten clones occupy approximately 1.2% of the sample.

The V gene is TRBV11-2 and the J gene is TRBJ2-3; the D segment cannot be called with confidence. Material for sequencing was naive CD4+ T cells sorted from blood. The label giving this sample's cell subset or site can be read as: CD45RA+ positively selected. This clonotype was sampled from a man between 25 and 39 years old in good health. DNA sequence: TGTGCCAGCAGCCGCACAGATACGCAGTATTTT. The encoded protein is CASSRTDTQYF.